Shown below are 10 T cell receptor beta chains from a single sample sequenced in a study of T cells after yellow fever vaccination. TCRdb independently ran MiXCR on the 5' RACE reads; one entry per CDR3 protein. The table has about 550,000 distinct CDR3 sequences, around 21% seen once. The input for sequencing was PBMCs, taken 15 days after the yellow fever booster vaccination. These receptors originate from a man aged 25 to 40 who received the YFV17D yellow fever vaccine.

This clonotype was counted only a few times. This sequence joins TRBV29-1 and TRBJ2-5; weak D call: TRBD2 (7 bases). Per the germline V gene, CDR1 is SQVTM and CDR2 is ANQGSEA. V lost 7 bases to trimming and J lost 7 bases, with 16 bases between them. This CDR3 is 12 amino acids long. The CDR3 DNA is TGCAGCGAAGGGGGGGCCGGTGGGACCCAGTACTTC. It is translated as CSEGGAGGTQYF.

The J gene is TRBJ2-2, the V gene TRBV9; D possibly corresponds to TRBD2 (7 bases). The CDR3 consists of 16 residues. Germline CDR1 is SGDLS and CDR2 is YYNGEE. Trimming stripped 0 bases from V and 5 bases from J, with 14 bases between. CDR3 sequence (DNA): TGTGCCAGCAGCGTAGTTGGGGGGGCCGCTACCGGGGAGCTGTTTTTT. Encoded protein: CASSVVGGAATGELFF.

Only a few counts were recorded for this clonotype. The chain combines TRBV28 with TRBJ2-7, with D possibly being TRBD2 (7 bases). The germline V gene encodes CDR1 MDHEN and CDR2 SYDVKM. The CDR3 has 15 residues. Trimming removed 8 bases from V and 0 bases from J, with 17 bases in between. CDR3 in amino acids: CASHRGDTTSYEQYF. CDR3 bases: TGTGCCAGCCACCGGGGGGACACAACCTCCTACGAGCAGTACTTC.

The chain carries TRBV12-3 or TRBV12-4 and TRBJ2-7; 8 bases map to TRBD1. This CDR3 is built from 13 residues. V dropped 11 bases and J dropped 3; count of bases not matched to a gene: 9. The CDR3 spells CAVQGAAGYEQYF. DNA of the CDR3: TGTGCCGTTCAGGGGGCGGCAGGCTACGAGCAGTACTTC.

This clonotype appeared a few times. The chain joins TRBV7-2 to TRBJ2-4, with 10 bases aligning to TRBD2. J was trimmed by 9 bases and V by 6 bases; bases with no gene match: 8. The length of the CDR3 is 14 residues. Germline lookup yields CDR1 SGHTA and CDR2 FQGNSA. The CDR3 DNA reads as TGTGCCAGCAGTAGCCTAGCGGGAGATGGCATTCAGTACTTC. This encodes CASSSLAGDGIQYF.

This clonotype appeared many times. The gene calls are TRBV7-9 and TRBJ2-5; D is unresolved. The V and J ends lost 5 bases and 1 base respectively, with 11 bases between them. This CDR3 has 14 residues. Germline V CDR1 and CDR2: SEHNR, FQNEAQ (reference sequence). The chain's CDR3 is CASSKEHGQETQYF. CDR3 DNA: TGTGCCAGCAGCAAAGAGCACGGCCAAGAGACCCAGTACTTC.

The gene calls are TRBV29-1 and TRBJ1-1; D is possibly TRBD1 (5 bases). CDR1 and CDR2 from the germline V gene are SQVTM and ANQGSEA. There are 12 residues in the CDR3. V gave up 8 bases and J gave up 7 bases, with 17 bases separating them. The chain's CDR3 is CSIQRQLHEAFF. CDR3 bases: TGCAGCATACAGAGACAGCTCCATGAAGCTTTCTTT.

This clonotype was counted at least ten times. The chain recombines TRBV15 with TRBJ2-1; D gene ambiguous. The germline CDR1 and CDR2 sequences are LNHNV and YYDKDF (reference sequence). V gave up 3 bases and J gave up 2 bases, with 8 bases separating them. The CDR3 runs to 14 residues. The CDR3 reads CATSRDLTYNEQFF. In DNA form, the CDR3 reads TGTGCCACCAGCAGGGACCTCACCTACAATGAGCAGTTCTTC.

This chain joins TRBV7-9 and TRBJ1-1; no reliable D call. The ends were cut back, 2 bases at V and 6 bases at J, with 4 bases in the middle. The length of the CDR3 is 11 residues. Germline-derived CDR1 and CDR2 are SEHNR and FQNEAQ (reference sequence). DNA of the CDR3: TGTGCCAGCAGCTTACGGGCTGAAGCTTTCTTT. Its protein product is CASSLRAEAFF.

V is TRBV5-5 and J is TRBJ2-2; TRBD1 might be the D (5 bases). V was cut by 0 bases and J by 1 base, with 10 bases left in between. This CDR3 contains 16 residues. Germline V gene lookup returns CDR1 SGHKS and CDR2 YYEKEE (reference sequence). CDR3 protein: CASSLDPGRNTGELFF. CDR3 DNA sequence: TGTGCCAGCAGCTTGGATCCAGGGCGGAACACCGGGGAGCTGTTTTTT.